Each of the 26 T cell receptor beta chains below was sequenced from the same sample in a study of T cell repertoires in cytomegalovirus infection (dated by TCRdb to between 2018 and 2021). Per the publication, the treatment or condition label means: in vitro stimulation with specific CMV peptide epitopes to enrich CMV-specific T cells. Their recognized antigens are unknown. The data were produced on an Illumina HiSeq 1500. The public sequencing data were trimmed at Q25 with fastp and processed into clonotypes with MiXCR by TCRdb, which kept only in-frame beta chains. Rows matching on CDR3 protein sequence are summarized as one entry with the most common DNA and genes. The sample yields hundreds of thousands of distinct CDR3 sequences; 30% to 35% were counted once. The ten largest make up about 20% of the sample. The specimen comprised cultured PBMCs, sampled from culture after CMV antigen stimulation. The receptor set was obtained from a human donor in good health (CMV status not recorded). Some clones in this sample may be carry-over from other donors' samples.

The table lists this clonotype with a few counts. In DNA, the CDR3 is TGCAGTGCTAGAGAAGGAGGCCAGGGTAGCAATTCACCCCTCCACTTT. Translating gives CSAREGGQGSNSPLHF. The chain combines TRBV20-1 with TRBJ1-6, with D possibly matching TRBD1 (5 bases). Trimming took 0 bases from V and 7 from J, leaving 16 bases between them. The CDR3 has 16 residues. Looked up from germline, CDR1 is DFQATT and CDR2 is SNEGSKA (reference sequence).

This clonotype was seen only a few times. This chain links TRBV12-5 with TRBJ2-1; D is perhaps TRBD1 or TRBD2 (5 bases each). There are 13 residues in the CDR3. Germline values: CDR1 LGHNT, CDR2 FRNRAP. Deletions cut 6 bases from V and 9 bases from J, with 15 bases between. CDR3: CASGSWGTAEQFF. CDR3 DNA sequence: TGTGCTAGTGGCTCCTGGGGGACGGCTGAGCAGTTCTTC.

The V and J genes are TRBV4-1 and TRBJ1-2; 7 positions match TRBD1. CDR1 MGHRA and CDR2 YSYEKL come from the germline V gene. The CDR3 has 15 residues. The ends lost 2 bases at V and 1 base at J; junction bases unmatched: 4. This CDR3 is CASSQPGQFNYGYTF. The CDR3, as DNA: TGCGCCAGCAGCCAACCGGGACAGTTTAACTATGGCTACACCTTC.

The chain has TRBV18 and TRBJ1-5; no definite D call. There are 14 residues in the CDR3. V lost 3 bases, J lost 4 bases, and 10 bases lay in between. In germline, CDR1 is KGHSH, CDR2 LQKENI. CDR3 DNA: TGTGCCAGCTCACCCTACTGGGATAATCAGCCCCAGCATTTT. Amino acids: CASSPYWDNQPQHF.

The J gene is TRBJ2-5, the V gene TRBV4-1; weak D call: TRBD2 (6 bases). Germline CDR1 is MGHRA and CDR2 is YSYEKL. Deletions cut 5 bases from V and 2 bases from J, with 15 bases between. The CDR3 length is 15 residues. The CDR3 reads CASSRPGTSQETQYF. The CDR3 DNA sequence: TGCGCCAGCAGCAGACCCGGGACTTCGCAAGAGACCCAGTACTTC.

The chain couples TRBV20-1 to TRBJ1-2, with TRBD1 as a possible D gene (6 bases). The germline V gene has CDR1 DFQATT and CDR2 SNEGSKA (reference sequence). V was pared by 7 bases and J by 4 bases, with 19 bases between. The CDR3 spans 14 residues. The CDR3 region is CSGGRGASAYGYTF. CDR3 in DNA: TGCAGTGGAGGACGGGGGGCGAGCGCCTATGGCTACACCTTC.

This clonotype was counted only a few times. This sequence joins TRBV28 and TRBJ2-3; TRBD2 aligns across 7 bases. Germline V gene lookup returns CDR1 MDHEN and CDR2 SYDVKM. With 5 bases clipped from V and 5 bases from J, the junction kept 7 bases outside the gene matches. This CDR3 comprises 14 residues. The CDR3 spells CASSPRWGGDTQYF. The CDR3 bases are TGTGCCAGCAGTCCTCGATGGGGGGGAGATACGCAGTATTTT.

The chain carries TRBV7-9 and TRBJ2-2; TRBD1 aligns across 7 bases. Germline trimming cut 8 bases from V and 3 bases from J; bases unmatched to any gene: 3. The CDR3 runs 13 residues. Looked up from germline, CDR1 is SEHNR and CDR2 is FQNEAQ (reference sequence). The chain's CDR3 is CASSGGDTGELFF. CDR3 DNA sequence: TGTGCCAGCTCAGGGGGTGACACCGGGGAGCTGTTTTTT.

J is TRBJ2-1 and V is TRBV19; the D is unclear. The germline CDR1 and CDR2 sequences are LNHDA and SQIVND (reference sequence). The CDR3 is made up of 12 amino acids. The V end lost 10 bases, the J end lost 5 bases, and 12 bases lay between the germline ends. The CDR3 DNA reads TGTGCCACGGTTTGGGATAACAATGAGCAGTTCTTC. Translation gives CATVWDNNEQFF. The entire variable domain, with the rest obtained from reference TRBV19 and TRBJ2-1, is as follows: DGGITQSPKYLFRKEGQNVTLSCEQNLNHDAMYWYRQDPGQGLRLIYYSQIVNDFQKGDIAEGYSVSREKKESFPLTVTSAQKNPTAFYLCATVWDNNEQFFGPGTRLTVL.

This clonotype was counted a few times. The gene calls are TRBV29-1 and TRBJ1-1; D is unclear. Deletions cut 4 bases from V and 1 base from J, with 7 bases between. The germline V gene has CDR1 SQVTM and CDR2 ANQGSEA. The CDR3 is made up of 12 amino acids. This CDR3 is CSVGVRNTEAFF. The CDR3 DNA reads TGCAGCGTTGGGGTTAGGAACACTGAAGCTTTCTTT.

V gene TRBV6-6 combines with J gene TRBJ2-7; a possible D gene is TRBD1 (5 bases). The ends were cut back, 0 bases at V and 3 bases at J, with 15 bases in the middle. The CDR3 runs to 16 residues. Per the germline V gene, CDR1 is MNHNY and CDR2 is SVGAGI (reference sequence). The CDR3 DNA is TGTGCCAGCAGTTACTCGGTGACAGTACTGAGCTACGAGCAGTACTTC. Amino acid sequence: CASSYSVTVLSYEQYF.

The V call is TRBV10-3, the J call TRBJ2-7; 9 bases are a match to TRBD2. Germline trimming cut 6 bases from V and 2 bases from J; bases unmatched to any gene: 5. Germline V lookup: CDR1 ENHRY, CDR2 SYGVKD. The CDR3 length is 14 residues. CDR3 nucleotide sequence: TGTGCCATCAGGACCGGGACTAGCACCTACGAGCAGTACTTC. This translates into CAIRTGTSTYEQYF.

This clonotype was observed a few times. The rearrangement links TRBV7-2 to TRBJ2-5, with D perhaps TRBD1 (6 bases). Germline V lookup: CDR1 SGHTA, CDR2 FQGNSA. V was trimmed by 5 bases and J by 5 bases, leaving 18 bases between them. The CDR3 runs to 15 residues. The CDR3 DNA sequence: TGTGCCAGCAGCCCCGGGACAACCACCCGGGAGACCCAGTACTTC. Residues: CASSPGTTTRETQYF.

This clonotype has more than one count but fewer than ten. The rearrangement links TRBV6-1 to TRBJ2-3, with TRBD1 as a possible D gene (5 bases). V lost 8 bases and J lost 2, with 17 bases in between. Germline V gene data show CDR1 as MNHNS and CDR2 as SASEGT. The CDR3 spans 15 residues. The CDR3: CASAGRRQFTDTQYF. The CDR3 coding sequence is TGTGCCAGCGCCGGGCGGAGACAGTTCACAGATACGCAGTATTTT.

This clonotype was observed a handful of times. The genes are TRBV12-3 or TRBV12-4 and TRBJ1-2; D is unresolved. Trimming stripped 0 bases from V and 8 bases from J, with 10 bases between. This CDR3 is 13 amino acids long. The CDR3 loop reads CASSLAQSRGYTF. The CDR3 bases are TGTGCCAGCAGTTTAGCGCAGTCGCGGGGCTACACCTTC.

In DNA form, the CDR3 reads TGTGCCAGTAGTATGGGAACAGGCGGAGAGAGTCAGCCCCAGCATTTT. Protein sequence: CASSMGTGGESQPQHF. The chain has TRBV19 and TRBJ1-5; possible D gene TRBD1, 5 bases. V was cut by 3 bases and J by 6 bases, with 18 bases left in between. This CDR3 has 16 residues. Per germline, CDR1 LNHDA and CDR2 SQIVND (reference sequence).

The chain joins TRBV27 to TRBJ2-3, with 7 bases aligning to TRBD1. In germline, CDR1 is MNHEY, CDR2 SMNVEV (reference sequence). V was pared by 6 bases and J by 3 bases, with 9 bases of the junction left unmatched. CDR3 length: 15 residues. Here the CDR3 DNA reads TGTGCCAGCAGCCTTATAGGGGGCTGGACAGATACGCAGTATTTT. Protein: CASSLIGGWTDTQYF.

This clonotype was observed a handful of times. V gene TRBV12-3 or TRBV12-4 combines with J gene TRBJ1-4; possible D gene TRBD1, 6 bases. There are 14 residues in the CDR3. The V and J ends lost 2 bases and 10 bases respectively, with 14 bases between them. CDR3 sequence reads: CASSLTQGGGKLFF. CDR3 nucleotides: TGTGCCAGCAGTTTAACACAGGGCGGTGGAAAACTGTTTTTT.

The chain's CDR3 is CASTSWGRGLETEAFF. CDR3 sequence (DNA): TGTGCCAGCACCTCCTGGGGCAGGGGGCTAGAAACTGAAGCTTTCTTT. The chain joins TRBV27 to TRBJ1-1; 8 nucleotides match TRBD1. From germline, CDR1 is MNHEY and CDR2 SMNVEV (reference sequence). V lost 7 bases, J lost 5 bases, and 15 bases stayed unmatched. The length of the CDR3 is 16 residues.

This clonotype was observed a handful of times. As DNA, the CDR3 is TGTGCCAGCAGCTTAGAGGGGACACTACAAGAGACCCAGTACTTC. Encoded protein: CASSLEGTLQETQYF. The rearrangement links TRBV7-9 to TRBJ2-5; D perhaps matches TRBD1 (6 bases). Trimming stripped 1 base from V and 2 bases from J, with 11 bases between. The CDR3 runs to 15 residues. CDR1 is SEHNR, CDR2 FQNEAQ, per germline (reference sequence).

The gene calls are TRBV12-3 or TRBV12-4 and TRBJ2-1; no reliable D call. V dropped 7 bases and J dropped 8 bases, with 18 bases sitting between them. This CDR3 is 14 amino acids long. The CDR3, as DNA: TGTGCCAGCATGCGAAGAGTAGGGAAGCATGAGCAGTTCTTC. Translation gives CASMRRVGKHEQFF.

The sample holds a few counts of this clonotype. The chain carries TRBV7-9 and TRBJ1-4; 11 bases map to TRBD1. This CDR3 spans 15 amino acids. V lost 4 bases, J lost 8 bases, and 6 bases stayed unmatched. Germline CDR1 reads SEHNR; CDR2 reads FQNEAQ (reference sequence). CDR3 sequence: CASSSDRGLREKLFF. CDR3 coding DNA: TGTGCCAGCAGCTCGGACAGGGGGCTTCGGGAAAAACTGTTTTTT.

The CDR3 coding sequence is TGTGCCAGCAGCGGGACTTCTAGCACAGATACGCAGTATTTT. It translates to CASSGTSSTDTQYF. This chain uses TRBV12-3 or TRBV12-4 with TRBJ2-3; tentative D call: TRBD2 (6 bases). V was cut by 6 bases and J by 0 bases, with 10 bases left in between. CDR3 length: 14 amino acids.

The chain links TRBV7-9 to TRBJ2-3; weak D call: TRBD2 (5 bases). The CDR3 spans 13 residues. Germline loops: CDR1 SEHNR, CDR2 FQNEAQ (reference sequence). V was clipped by 4 bases and J by 5 bases, with 10 bases between them. The CDR3 DNA is TGTGCCAGCAGCTCCAGCGAGGGAGATACGCAGTATTTT. Protein product: CASSSSEGDTQYF.

This clonotype was seen more than once but under ten times. The chain combines TRBV7-2 with TRBJ2-2; D gene unclear. CDR1 is SGHTA, CDR2 FQGNSA, per germline. The V end lost 5 bases, the J end lost 4 bases, and 14 bases lay between the germline ends. The CDR3 length is 15 residues. CDR3 sequence (DNA): TGTGCCAGCAGCCCTTCTCGGAGCTCCACCGGGGAGCTGTTTTTT. This translates into CASSPSRSSTGELFF.

This clonotype came up a few times. The V call is TRBV12-3 or TRBV12-4, the J call TRBJ2-3, with D tentatively TRBD2 (7 bases). Trimming left V 6 bases short and J 2 bases short, with 15 bases between. This CDR3 is built from 15 residues. The CDR3 loop is CASSPRGALTDTQYF. CDR3 bases: TGTGCCAGCAGCCCCCGGGGGGCCCTCACAGATACGCAGTATTTT.